This passage covers 27 T cell receptor beta chains from one sample sequenced in a study of T-cell reconstitution after alpha-beta-depleted transplantation in children. Molecular barcoding with unique molecular identifiers was used for the TCRbeta library. MiXCR, applied by TCRdb to the PCR reads, yields one record per CDR3 protein. In the table there are hundreds of thousands of distinct CDR3 sequences, 10% of which are singletons. This sample comprised PBMCs, obtained before TCRalphabeta/CD19-depleted stem cell transplant. These receptors all come from a boy under three years old with acute myeloid leukemia, due to receive a stem cell transplant.

The sample holds many counts of this clonotype. The V gene is TRBV7-2, the J gene TRBJ2-1; 7 bases map to TRBD2. J gave up 6 bases and V 3 bases, and 5 bases lay outside the gene matches. This CDR3 has 14 residues. The germline CDR1 and CDR2 sequences are SGHTA and FQGNSA. CDR3 DNA sequence: TGTGCCAGCAGCTTGGGGCGGGGGACCAATGAGCAGTTCTTC. It translates to CASSLGRGTNEQFF.

In its sample, this clonotype was seen many times. The rearrangement links TRBV5-1 to TRBJ1-1, with D possibly TRBD1 on 6 matching bases. Trimming stripped 6 bases from V and 0 bases from J, with 12 bases between. This CDR3 comprises 14 residues. CDR1 and CDR2 (germline): SGHRS, YFSETQ. DNA of the CDR3: TGCGCCAGCACTTGGGACATCATGAACACTGAAGCTTTCTTT. Its protein product is CASTWDIMNTEAFF.

As to this clonotype: An end of the junction differs from the germline gene, which may be a read error. The chain links TRBV5-1 to TRBJ1-1, with D maybe TRBD1 (6 bases). CDR1 and CDR2 (germline): SGHRS, YFSETQ. CDR3 size: 14 residues. This CDR3 reads CASSLRTENTQAFF. CDR3 bases: TGCGCCAGCAGCCTGCGGACAGAGAACACTCAAGCTTTCTTT.

The sample holds many counts of this clonotype. V usage is TRBV21-1 and J usage is TRBJ2-1; the table's TRBD2 call for D was not verified on the DNA. TRBV21-1 is an annotated pseudogene. The CDR3 length is 16 residues. The DNA for the CDR3 is TGTGCCAGGGGACTAGCGGCTCCCCGCTCCTACAATGAGCAGTTCTTC. Its protein is CARGLAAPRSYNEQFF.

This clonotype appeared many times. The chain carries TRBV9 and TRBJ1-3, with TRBD1 identical over 7 bases. This CDR3 is 17 amino acids long. J lost 0 bases, V lost 3 bases, and 9 bases had no gene match. The V gene's germline CDR1 is SGDLS and CDR2 YYNGEE. Here the CDR3 reads CASSAVDRASSGNTIYF. The CDR3 nucleotides are TGTGCCAGCAGCGCCGTCGACAGGGCCAGCTCTGGAAACACCATATATTTT.

This clonotype was seen ten or more times. This chain links TRBV7-2 with TRBJ2-1; D uncertain. CDR1 SGHTA and CDR2 FQGNSA come from the germline V gene. The CDR3 totals 14 residues. V was cut by 2 bases and J by 4 bases, with 9 bases left in between. This chain's CDR3 is CASSLRDVYNEQFF. CDR3 sequence (DNA): TGTGCCAGCAGCTTACGCGACGTTTACAATGAGCAGTTCTTC.

The chain combines TRBV7-2 with TRBJ1-2; the match to TRBD1 covers 7 bases. CDR3 size: 14 residues. The germline V gene has CDR1 SGHTA and CDR2 FQGNSA. V lost 0 bases to trimming and J lost 3 bases; unmatched junction nucleotides: 1. CDR3 coding DNA: TGTGCCAGCAGCTTAGCCAGGGGGGACTATGGCTACACCTTC. Its protein product is CASSLARGDYGYTF.

The sample holds a few counts of this clonotype. One junction end disagrees with the germline gene, perhaps due to a read error. CDR3 coding DNA: TGTGCCAGCAGCCAACTTCTACAGGGGGCCAATGGAAAACTGTTTTTT. Amino acid sequence: CASSQLLQGANGKLFF. This chain connects TRBV7-9 to TRBJ1-4; TRBD1 matches at 9 bases. The CDR3 is 16 residues long. The germline V gene has CDR1 SEHNR and CDR2 FQNEAQ (reference sequence). Full variable domain (outside the CDR3, taken from reference TRBV7-9 and TRBJ1-4): DTGVSQNPRHKITKRGQNVTFRCDPISEHNRLYWYRQTLGQGPEFLTYFQNEAQLEKSRLLSDRFSAERPKGSFSTLEIQRTEQGDSAMYLCASSQLLQGANGKLFFGSGTQLSVL.

The sample holds many counts of this clonotype. This chain links TRBV6-5 with TRBJ2-3; the D call may be TRBD1 or TRBD2 (5 bases each). The V gene's germline CDR1 is MNHEY and CDR2 SVGAGI. V was cut by 2 bases and J by 3 bases, with 9 bases left in between. CDR3 size: 14 residues. CDR3 sequence (DNA): TGTGCCAGCAGTTACGGGGGAGTAACAGATACGCAGTATTTT. Its protein is CASSYGGVTDTQYF.

This clonotype was found many times. The chain is built from TRBV4-1 and TRBJ1-1; D is possibly TRBD1 (6 bases). The CDR3 consists of 15 residues. Germline lookup yields CDR1 MGHRA and CDR2 YSYEKL. With 0 bases removed from V and 4 bases from J, the gap between germline ends came to 12 bases. Here the CDR3 DNA reads TGCGCCAGCAGCCAAGATAATGGGGGCGTCACTGAAGCTTTCTTT. This translates into CASSQDNGGVTEAFF.

The sample holds many counts of this clonotype. This sequence joins TRBV12-3 or TRBV12-4 and TRBJ1-5, with TRBD1 matching 9 bases. V lost 6 bases to trimming and J lost 0 bases; unmatched junction nucleotides: 18. This CDR3 comprises 20 residues. CDR3 bases: TGTGCCAGCAGCCGATCCCGGGACAGGGAAAGAGGATATAGCAATCAGCCCCAGCATTTT. Its translation is CASSRSRDRERGYSNQPQHF.

This clonotype was picked up many times. The V gene is TRBV5-1, the J gene TRBJ1-3; 8 bases are a match to TRBD1. The CDR3 has 14 residues. The germline V gene has CDR1 SGHRS and CDR2 YFSETQ. V was clipped by 3 bases and J by 3 bases; unmatched bases: 2. CDR3 protein: CASSSTGDGNTIYF. CDR3 nucleotides: TGCGCCAGCAGCTCGACAGGGGATGGAAACACCATATATTTT.

J is TRBJ2-7 and V is TRBV18; TRBD1 agrees at 8 bases. Per the germline V gene, CDR1 is KGHSH and CDR2 is LQKENI. The CDR3 spans 14 residues. After removal of 2 bases from V and 3 bases from J, the junction contained 3 bases not matched to a gene. CDR3 in amino acids: CASSPGTGHYEQYF. The CDR3 bases are TGTGCCAGCTCACCAGGGACAGGTCACTACGAGCAGTACTTC.

This clonotype was found many times. This chain connects TRBV28 to TRBJ2-1; the D gene could be TRBD1 or TRBD2 (5 bases each). This CDR3 has 14 residues. From germline, CDR1 is MDHEN and CDR2 SYDVKM. The V gene lost 6 bases and the J gene lost 2 bases, with 11 bases spanning the gap. CDR3 region: CASSFRETYNEQFF. The CDR3 DNA reads TGTGCCAGCAGCTTCAGGGAGACCTACAATGAGCAGTTCTTC.

This clonotype was picked up many times. V and J are TRBV10-3 and TRBJ2-3; 10 nucleotides match TRBD2. The CDR3 is 13 amino acids. Germline values: CDR1 ENHRY, CDR2 SYGVKD. The J segment lost 4 bases and the V segment lost 7 bases, leaving 2 bases of the junction unmatched. The CDR3 loop reads CAIMTSGPDTQYF. CDR3 sequence (DNA): TGTGCCATCATGACTAGCGGGCCAGATACGCAGTATTTT.

About this clonotype: Since a much larger clone is just one base distant, this may be a read error. This chain connects TRBV21-1 to TRBJ2-2; no check of the table's D call, TRBD1, against the DNA was made. TRBV21-1 is a recognized pseudogene. The CDR3 totals 14 residues. CDR3 region: CASSKIPCTGELFF. CDR3 nucleotide sequence: TGTGCCAGCAGCAAAATCCCCTGCACCGGGGAGCTGTTTTTT.

A few counts support this clonotype. The chain joins TRBV3-1 to TRBJ2-7; TRBD2 aligns across 9 bases. Unmatched junction bases numbered 17, after V lost 2 bases and J lost 3 bases. The CDR3 contains 19 residues. The germline V gene encodes CDR1 LGHDT and CDR2 YNNKEL (reference sequence). CDR3 sequence reads: CASSQKPTLAGEGNYEQYF. The CDR3 nucleotides are TGTGCCAGCAGCCAAAAACCTACCTTAGCGGGAGAAGGGAACTACGAGCAGTACTTC.

With respect to this clonotype: A much larger clone is a single base away; this may be a read error. The chain joins TRBV18 to TRBJ1-1; D gene unclear. The germline gives CDR1 KGHSH, CDR2 LQKENI. The CDR3 consists of 15 residues. The ends were cut back, 2 bases at V and 11 bases at J, with 21 bases in the middle. CDR3 in DNA: TGTGCCAGCTCACCAGATGGCGTGGATCTCCAAGACGCTTTCTTT. Translation: CASSPDGVDLQDAFF.

This clonotype appeared many times. This chain connects TRBV7-3 to TRBJ2-1; D uncertain. With 1 base removed from V and 6 bases from J, the gap between germline ends came to 10 bases. CDR1 is SGHTA, CDR2 FQGTGA, per germline. CDR3 size: 14 residues. The CDR3 sequence: CASSLRNDGNEQFF. CDR3 nucleotide sequence: TGTGCCAGCAGCTTAAGGAACGACGGCAATGAGCAGTTCTTC.

The table lists this clonotype with a count of one. The chain combines TRBV4-2 with TRBJ2-5, with D unclear. The CDR3 has 11 amino acids. Trimming left V 9 bases short and J 5 bases short, with 10 bases between. Germline V gene lookup returns CDR1 LGHNA and CDR2 YNFKEQ. The CDR3 DNA follows: TGTGCCAGGGGCCTAGGCGAGACCCAGTACTTC. Translated, it gives CARGLGETQYF.

This clonotype was recorded many times. Compared with germline, one end of the junction differs, possibly owing to a read error. This chain connects TRBV5-1 to TRBJ2-7, with D possibly being TRBD2 (5 bases). The CDR3 is made up of 13 amino acids. In germline, CDR1 is SGHRS, CDR2 YFSETQ. The CDR3 sequence: CASSLLGSYEQYF. The CDR3 DNA reads as TGTGCTAGCAGCTTGCTGGGAAGCTACGAGCAGTACTTC. Full variable domain (outside the CDR3, taken from reference TRBV5-1 and TRBJ2-7): KAGVTQTPRYLIKTRGQQVTLSCSPISGHRSVSWYQQTPGQGLQFLFEYFSETQRNKGNFPGRFSGRQFSNSRSEMNVSTLELGDSALYLCASSLLGSYEQYFGPGTRLTVT.

This clonotype was recorded many times. This chain links TRBV4-2 with TRBJ2-7; D call uncertain. V gave up 3 bases and J gave up 4 bases, with 13 bases separating them. CDR3 length: 14 amino acids. Germline V CDR1 and CDR2: LGHNA, YNFKEQ. The DNA for the CDR3 is TGTGCCAGCAGCCAGGAAGCCAGAAATTACGAGCAGTACTTC. Protein: CASSQEARNYEQYF.

This clonotype appeared many times. The CDR3 loop reads CASSVAHGGYTDTQYF. DNA of the CDR3: TGTGCCAGCAGCGTAGCCCACGGCGGCTACACAGATACGCAGTATTTT. The chain couples TRBV9 to TRBJ2-3; D gene ambiguous. V gave up 0 bases and J gave up 2 bases, with 13 bases separating them. Germline V gives CDR1 SGDLS, CDR2 YYNGEE. The CDR3 runs 16 residues. Supplemented by reference TRBV9 and TRBJ2-3, the full variable domain reads DSGVTQTPKHLITATGQRVTLRCSPRSGDLSVYWYQQSLDQGLQFLIQYYNGEERAKGNILERFSAQQFPDLHSELNLSSLELGDSALYFCASSVAHGGYTDTQYFGPGTRLTVL.

This clonotype has ten or more counts. The gene calls are TRBV6-5 and TRBJ2-1; 10 nucleotides match TRBD2. Germline-derived CDR1 and CDR2 are MNHEY and SVGAGI. CDR3 length: 16 residues. The V segment lost 4 bases and the J segment 5 bases; nucleotides outside the gene matches: 8. This chain's CDR3 is CASSSPGLASHNEQFF. CDR3 DNA sequence: TGTGCCAGCAGTTCCCCGGGACTAGCGTCACACAATGAGCAGTTCTTC.

At least ten counts were recorded for this clonotype. V and J are TRBV7-3 and TRBJ2-7; D not resolved. The germline V and J ends were trimmed by 4 bases and 0 bases, with 7 bases remaining between them. The CDR3 totals 13 residues. In germline, CDR1 is SGHTA, CDR2 FQGTGA. The CDR3 here is CASSSDHSYEQYF. The CDR3 region has the DNA TGTGCCAGCAGCTCAGACCACTCCTACGAGCAGTACTTC.

Details on this clonotype: Just one base apart from a much larger clone, this may be a read error. The conserved phenylalanine or tryptophan is not found at the CDR3 terminus, so this likely reflects a read error. The CDR3: CASSLVYTGELFL. The CDR3 nucleotides read TGTGCCAGCAGCTTAGTTTACACCGGGGAGCTGTTTCTT. This chain connects TRBV11-2 to TRBJ2-2; no clear D gene. The V end lost 1 base, the J end lost 3 bases, and 3 bases lay between the germline ends. The germline V gene encodes CDR1 SGHAT and CDR2 FQNNGV. This CDR3 has 13 amino acids.

This clonotype was observed many times. The V and J genes are TRBV5-1 and TRBJ2-3; TRBD2 matches at 7 bases. After removal of 4 bases from V and 0 bases from J, the junction contained 5 bases not matched to a gene. CDR1 SGHRS and CDR2 YFSETQ come from the germline V gene. The length of the CDR3 is 15 residues. Here the CDR3 reads CASSLAVTSTDTQYF. The CDR3 DNA reads TGCGCCAGCAGCCTAGCGGTGACTAGCACAGATACGCAGTATTTT.